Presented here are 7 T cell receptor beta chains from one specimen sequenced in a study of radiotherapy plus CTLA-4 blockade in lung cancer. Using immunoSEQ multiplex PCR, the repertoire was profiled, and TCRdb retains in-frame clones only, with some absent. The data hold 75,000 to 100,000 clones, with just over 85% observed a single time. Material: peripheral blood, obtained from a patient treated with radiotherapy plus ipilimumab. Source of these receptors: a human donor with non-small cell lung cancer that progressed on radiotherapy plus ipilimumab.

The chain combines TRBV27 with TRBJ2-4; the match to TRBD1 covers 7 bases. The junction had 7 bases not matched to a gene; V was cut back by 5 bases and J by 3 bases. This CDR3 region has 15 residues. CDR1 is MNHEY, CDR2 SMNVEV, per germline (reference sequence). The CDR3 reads CASSPQGGSKNIQYF. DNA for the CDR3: TGTGCCAGCAGTCCCCAAGGGGGCAGCAAAAACATTCAGTACTTC.

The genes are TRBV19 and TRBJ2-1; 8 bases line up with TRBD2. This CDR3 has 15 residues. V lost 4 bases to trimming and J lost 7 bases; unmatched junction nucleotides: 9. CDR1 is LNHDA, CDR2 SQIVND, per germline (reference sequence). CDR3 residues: CASSTTGTSTNEQFF. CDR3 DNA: TGTGCCAGTAGTACCACCGGGACTAGTACAAATGAGCAGTTCTTC.

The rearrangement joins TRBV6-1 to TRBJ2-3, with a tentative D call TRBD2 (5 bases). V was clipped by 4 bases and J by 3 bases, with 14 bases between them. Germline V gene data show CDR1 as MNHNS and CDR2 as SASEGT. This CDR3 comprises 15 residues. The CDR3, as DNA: TGTGCCAGCAGTGCCGAGGGTAGGTCAACAGATACGCAGTATTTT. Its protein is CASSAEGRSTDTQYF.

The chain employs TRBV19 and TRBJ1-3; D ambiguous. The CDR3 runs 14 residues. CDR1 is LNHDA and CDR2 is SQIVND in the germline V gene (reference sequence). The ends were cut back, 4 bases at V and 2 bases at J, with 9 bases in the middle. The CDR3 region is CASSTQSTGNTIYF. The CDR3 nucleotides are TGTGCCAGTAGTACTCAAAGTACTGGAAACACCATATATTTT.

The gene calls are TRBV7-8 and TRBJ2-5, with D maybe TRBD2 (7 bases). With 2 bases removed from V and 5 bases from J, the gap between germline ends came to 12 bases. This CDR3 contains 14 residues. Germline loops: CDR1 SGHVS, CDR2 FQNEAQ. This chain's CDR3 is CASSLLGGLETQYF. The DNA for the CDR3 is TGTGCCAGCAGCTTACTCGGGGGGCTGGAGACCCAGTACTTC.

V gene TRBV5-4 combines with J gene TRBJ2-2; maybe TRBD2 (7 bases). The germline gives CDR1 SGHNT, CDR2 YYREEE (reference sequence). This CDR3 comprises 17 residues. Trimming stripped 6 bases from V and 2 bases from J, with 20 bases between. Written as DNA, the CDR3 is TGTGCCAGCAAAAGGGGGGGAGTAGCGCCAAACACCGGGGAGCTGTTTTTT. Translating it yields CASKRGGVAPNTGELFF. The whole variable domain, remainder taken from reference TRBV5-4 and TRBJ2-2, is ETGVTQSPTHLIKTRGQQVTLRCSSQSGHNTVSWYQQALGQGPQFIFQYYREEENGRGNFPPRFSGLQFPNYSSELNVNALELDDSALYLCASKRGGVAPNTGELFFGEGSRLTVL.

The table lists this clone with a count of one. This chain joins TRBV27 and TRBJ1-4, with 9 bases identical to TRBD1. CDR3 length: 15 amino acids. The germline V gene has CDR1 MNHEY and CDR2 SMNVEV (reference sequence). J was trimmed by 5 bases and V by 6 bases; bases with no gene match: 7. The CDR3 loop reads CASSPQGQGNEKLFF. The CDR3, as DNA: TGTGCCAGCAGCCCCCAAGGACAGGGGAATGAAAAACTGTTTTTT.